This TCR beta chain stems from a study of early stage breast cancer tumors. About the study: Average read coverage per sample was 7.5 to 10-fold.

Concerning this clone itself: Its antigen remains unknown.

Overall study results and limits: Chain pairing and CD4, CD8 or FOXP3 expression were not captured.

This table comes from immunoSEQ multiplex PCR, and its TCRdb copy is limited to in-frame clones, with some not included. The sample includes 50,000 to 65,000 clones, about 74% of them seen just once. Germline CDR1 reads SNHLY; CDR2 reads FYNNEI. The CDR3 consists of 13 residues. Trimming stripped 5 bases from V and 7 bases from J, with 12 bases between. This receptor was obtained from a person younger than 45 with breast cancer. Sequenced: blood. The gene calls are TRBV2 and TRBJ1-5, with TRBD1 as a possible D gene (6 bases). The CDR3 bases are TGTGCCAGCAGTTGGGGGGCCAGGCAGCCCCAGCATTTT. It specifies CASSWGARQPQHF.